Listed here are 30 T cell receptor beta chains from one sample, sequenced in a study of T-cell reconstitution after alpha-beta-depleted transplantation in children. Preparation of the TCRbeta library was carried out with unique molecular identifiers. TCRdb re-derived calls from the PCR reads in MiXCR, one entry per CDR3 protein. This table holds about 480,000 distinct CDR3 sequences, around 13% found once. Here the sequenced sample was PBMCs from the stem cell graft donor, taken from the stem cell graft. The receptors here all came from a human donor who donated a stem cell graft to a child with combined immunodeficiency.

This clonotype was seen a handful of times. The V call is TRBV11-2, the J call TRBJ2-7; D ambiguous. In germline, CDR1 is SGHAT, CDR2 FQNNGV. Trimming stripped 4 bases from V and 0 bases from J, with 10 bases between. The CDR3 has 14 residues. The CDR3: CASSSLGPSYEQYF. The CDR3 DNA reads TGTGCCAGCAGCTCCTTAGGACCCTCCTACGAGCAGTACTTC.

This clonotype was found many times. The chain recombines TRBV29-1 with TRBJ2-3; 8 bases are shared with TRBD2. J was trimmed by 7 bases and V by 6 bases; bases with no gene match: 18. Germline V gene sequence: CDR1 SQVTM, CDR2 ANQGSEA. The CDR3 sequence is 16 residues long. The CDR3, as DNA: TGCAGCGTCGGAACCCTTTCAGCGGGAGAAGCACATACGCAGTATTTT. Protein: CSVGTLSAGEAHTQYF.

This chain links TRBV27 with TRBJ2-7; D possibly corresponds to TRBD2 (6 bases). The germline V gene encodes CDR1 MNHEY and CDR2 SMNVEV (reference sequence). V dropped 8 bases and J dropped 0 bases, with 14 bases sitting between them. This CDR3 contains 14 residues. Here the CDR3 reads CASGIGRGSYEQYF. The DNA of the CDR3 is TGTGCCAGCGGGATTGGGCGGGGCTCCTACGAGCAGTACTTC.

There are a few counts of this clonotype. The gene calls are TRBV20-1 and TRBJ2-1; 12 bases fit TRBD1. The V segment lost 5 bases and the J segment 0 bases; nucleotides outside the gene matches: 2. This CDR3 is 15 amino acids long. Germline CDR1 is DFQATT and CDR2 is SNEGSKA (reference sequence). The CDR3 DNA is TGCAGTGCTGGGACAGGGGGCGGCTCCTACAATGAGCAGTTCTTC. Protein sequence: CSAGTGGGSYNEQFF.

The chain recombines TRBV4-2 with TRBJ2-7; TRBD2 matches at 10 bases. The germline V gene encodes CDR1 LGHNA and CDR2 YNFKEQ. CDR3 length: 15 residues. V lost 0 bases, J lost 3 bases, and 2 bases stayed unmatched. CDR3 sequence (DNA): TGTGCCAGCAGCCAAGAAGGGACTAGCGTCTACGAGCAGTACTTC. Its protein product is CASSQEGTSVYEQYF.

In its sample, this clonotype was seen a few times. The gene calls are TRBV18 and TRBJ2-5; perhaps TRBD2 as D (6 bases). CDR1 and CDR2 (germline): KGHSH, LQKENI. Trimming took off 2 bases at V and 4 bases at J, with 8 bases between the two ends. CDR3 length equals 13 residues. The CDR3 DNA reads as TGTGCCAGCTCACCAAGAGCGGGAGAGACCCAGTACTTC. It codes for CASSPRAGETQYF.

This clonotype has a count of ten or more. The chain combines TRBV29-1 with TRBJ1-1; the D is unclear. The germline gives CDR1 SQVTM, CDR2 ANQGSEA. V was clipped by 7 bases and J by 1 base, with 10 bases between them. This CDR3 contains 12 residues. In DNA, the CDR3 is TGCAGCGCCGGCGGAAAGAACACTGAAGCTTTCTTT. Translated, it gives CSAGGKNTEAFF. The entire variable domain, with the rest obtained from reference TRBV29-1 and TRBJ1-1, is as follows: SAVISQKPSRDICQRGTSLTIQCQVDSQVTMMFWYRQQPGQSLTLIATANQGSEATYESGFVIDKFPISRPNLTFSTLTVSNMSPEDSSIYLCSAGGKNTEAFFGQGTRLTVV.

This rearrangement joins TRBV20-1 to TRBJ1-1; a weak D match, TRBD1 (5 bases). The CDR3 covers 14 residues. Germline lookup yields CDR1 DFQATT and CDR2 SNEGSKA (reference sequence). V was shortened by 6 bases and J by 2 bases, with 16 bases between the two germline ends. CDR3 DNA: TGCAGTGCCATAATGGGGGGGGGTAACACTGAAGCTTTCTTT. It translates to CSAIMGGGNTEAFF.

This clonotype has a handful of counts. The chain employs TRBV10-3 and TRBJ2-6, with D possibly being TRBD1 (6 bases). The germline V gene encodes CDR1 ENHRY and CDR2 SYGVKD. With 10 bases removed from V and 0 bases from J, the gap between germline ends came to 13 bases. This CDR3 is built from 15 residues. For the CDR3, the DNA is TGTGCCACCCGGACAGATATCTCTGGGGCCAACGTCCTGACTTTC. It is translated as CATRTDISGANVLTF.

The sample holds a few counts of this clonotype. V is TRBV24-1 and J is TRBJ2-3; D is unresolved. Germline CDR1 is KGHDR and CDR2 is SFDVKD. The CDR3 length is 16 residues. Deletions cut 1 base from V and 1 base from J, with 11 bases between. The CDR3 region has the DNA TGTGCCACCAGTGATTTAGGCAGGCATGGCACAGATACGCAGTATTTT. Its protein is CATSDLGRHGTDTQYF.

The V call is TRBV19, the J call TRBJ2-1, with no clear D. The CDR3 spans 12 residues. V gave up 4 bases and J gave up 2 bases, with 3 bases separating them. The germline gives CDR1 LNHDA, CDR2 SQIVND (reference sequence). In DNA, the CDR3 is TGTGCCAGTAGTACACCCTACAATGAGCAGTTCTTC. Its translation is CASSTPYNEQFF. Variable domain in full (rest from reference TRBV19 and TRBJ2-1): DGGITQSPKYLFRKEGQNVTLSCEQNLNHDAMYWYRQDPGQGLRLIYYSQIVNDFQKGDIAEGYSVSREKKESFPLTVTSAQKNPTAFYLCASSTPYNEQFFGPGTRLTVL.

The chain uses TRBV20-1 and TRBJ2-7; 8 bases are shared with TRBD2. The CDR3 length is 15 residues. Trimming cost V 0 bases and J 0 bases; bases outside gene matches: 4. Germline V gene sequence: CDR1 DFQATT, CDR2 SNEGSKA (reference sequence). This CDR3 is CSARDLAGSSYEQYF. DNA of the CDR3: TGCAGTGCTAGAGATTTAGCGGGAAGCTCCTACGAGCAGTACTTC.

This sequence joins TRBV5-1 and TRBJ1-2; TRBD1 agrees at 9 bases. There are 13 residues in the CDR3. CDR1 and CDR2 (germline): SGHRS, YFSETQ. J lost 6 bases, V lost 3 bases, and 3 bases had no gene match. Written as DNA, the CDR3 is TGCGCCAGCAGCTCACAGGGGGCGGATGGCTACACCTTC. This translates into CASSSQGADGYTF.

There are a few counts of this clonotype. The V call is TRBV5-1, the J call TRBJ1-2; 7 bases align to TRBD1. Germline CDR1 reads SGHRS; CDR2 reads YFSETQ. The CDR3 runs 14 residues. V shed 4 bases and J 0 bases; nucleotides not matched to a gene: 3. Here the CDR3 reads CASSPDRPNYGYTF. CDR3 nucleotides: TGCGCCAGCAGCCCGGACAGGCCTAACTATGGCTACACCTTC.

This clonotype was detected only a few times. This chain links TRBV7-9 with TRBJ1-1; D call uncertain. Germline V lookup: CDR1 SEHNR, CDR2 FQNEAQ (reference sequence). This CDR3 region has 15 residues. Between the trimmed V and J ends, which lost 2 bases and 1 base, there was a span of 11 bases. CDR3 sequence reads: CASSLRGAGNTEAFF. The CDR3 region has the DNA TGTGCCAGCAGCTTACGGGGAGCTGGGAACACTGAAGCTTTCTTT.

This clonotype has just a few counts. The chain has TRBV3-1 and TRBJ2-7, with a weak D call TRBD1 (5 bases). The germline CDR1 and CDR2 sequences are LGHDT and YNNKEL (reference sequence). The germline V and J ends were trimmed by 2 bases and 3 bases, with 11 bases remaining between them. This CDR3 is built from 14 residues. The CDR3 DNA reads TGTGCCAGCAGCCAAATGTCCAGGGACTACGAGCAGTACTTC. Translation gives CASSQMSRDYEQYF.

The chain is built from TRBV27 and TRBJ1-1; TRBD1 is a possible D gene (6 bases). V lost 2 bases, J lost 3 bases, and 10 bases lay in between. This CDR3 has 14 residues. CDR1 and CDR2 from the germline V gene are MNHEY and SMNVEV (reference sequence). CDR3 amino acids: CASSLGGWDTEAFF. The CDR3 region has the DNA TGTGCCAGCAGTTTAGGGGGCTGGGACACTGAAGCTTTCTTT.

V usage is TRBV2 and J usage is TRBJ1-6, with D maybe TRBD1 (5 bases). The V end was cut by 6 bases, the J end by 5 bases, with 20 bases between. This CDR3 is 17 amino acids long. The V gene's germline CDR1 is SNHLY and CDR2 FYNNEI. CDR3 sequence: CASRGPLTGGDNSPLHF. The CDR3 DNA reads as TGTGCCAGCAGAGGCCCTTTGACGGGAGGGGATAATTCACCCCTCCACTTT.

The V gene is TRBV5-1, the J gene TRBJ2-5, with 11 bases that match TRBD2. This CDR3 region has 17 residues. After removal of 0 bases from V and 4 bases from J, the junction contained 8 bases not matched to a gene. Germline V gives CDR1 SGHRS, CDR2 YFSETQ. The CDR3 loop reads CASSLAASGGPSETQYF. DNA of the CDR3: TGCGCCAGCAGCTTGGCGGCTAGCGGGGGGCCATCAGAGACCCAGTACTTC.

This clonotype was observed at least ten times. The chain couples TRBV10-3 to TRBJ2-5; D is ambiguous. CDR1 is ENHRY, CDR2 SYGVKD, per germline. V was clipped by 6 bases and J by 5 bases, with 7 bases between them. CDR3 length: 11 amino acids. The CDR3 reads CAIRIDETQYF. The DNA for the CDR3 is TGTGCCATCAGGATTGATGAGACCCAGTACTTC.

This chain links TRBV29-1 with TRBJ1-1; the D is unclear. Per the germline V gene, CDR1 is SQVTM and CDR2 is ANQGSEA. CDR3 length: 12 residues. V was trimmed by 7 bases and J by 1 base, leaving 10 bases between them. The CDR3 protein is CSAPAQNTEAFF. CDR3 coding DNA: TGCAGCGCTCCAGCGCAGAACACTGAAGCTTTCTTT.

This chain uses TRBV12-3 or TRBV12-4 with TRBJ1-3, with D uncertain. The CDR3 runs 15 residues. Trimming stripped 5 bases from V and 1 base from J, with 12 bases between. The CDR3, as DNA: TGTGCCAGCAGTCCCAATGGCCCTTCTGGAAACACCATATATTTT. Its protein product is CASSPNGPSGNTIYF.

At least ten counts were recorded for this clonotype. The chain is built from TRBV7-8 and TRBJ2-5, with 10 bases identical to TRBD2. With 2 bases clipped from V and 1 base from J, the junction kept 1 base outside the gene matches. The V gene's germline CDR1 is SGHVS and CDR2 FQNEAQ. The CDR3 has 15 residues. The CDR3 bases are TGTGCCAGCAGCTTAAGCGGGAGGGCCCAAGAGACCCAGTACTTC. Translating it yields CASSLSGRAQETQYF.

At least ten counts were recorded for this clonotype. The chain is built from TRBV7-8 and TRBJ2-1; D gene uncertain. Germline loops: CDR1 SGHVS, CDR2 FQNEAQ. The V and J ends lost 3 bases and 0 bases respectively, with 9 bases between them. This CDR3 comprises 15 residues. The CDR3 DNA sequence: TGTGCCAGCAGCTTTAGCCGTAGCTCCTACAATGAGCAGTTCTTC. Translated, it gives CASSFSRSSYNEQFF.

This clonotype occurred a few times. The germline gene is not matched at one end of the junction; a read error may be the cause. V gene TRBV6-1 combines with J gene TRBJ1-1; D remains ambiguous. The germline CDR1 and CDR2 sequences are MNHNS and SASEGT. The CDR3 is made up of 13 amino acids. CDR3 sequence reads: CASSQSGRSSRIF. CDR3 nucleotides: TGTGCCAGCAGCCAGTCAGGACGGTCATCCCGGATCTTT.

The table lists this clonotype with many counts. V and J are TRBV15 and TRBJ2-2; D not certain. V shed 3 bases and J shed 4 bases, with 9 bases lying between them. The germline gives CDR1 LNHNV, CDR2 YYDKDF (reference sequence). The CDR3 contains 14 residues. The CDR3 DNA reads TGTGCCACCAGCAGCGGACGGGCCACCGGGGAGCTGTTTTTT. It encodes CATSSGRATGELFF.

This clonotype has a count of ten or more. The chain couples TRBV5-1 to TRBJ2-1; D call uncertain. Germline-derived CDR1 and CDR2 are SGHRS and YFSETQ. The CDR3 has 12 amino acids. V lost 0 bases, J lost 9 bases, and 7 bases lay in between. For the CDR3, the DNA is TGCGCCAGCAGCTTGGCAGAGACTGAGCAGTTCTTC. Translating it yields CASSLAETEQFF.

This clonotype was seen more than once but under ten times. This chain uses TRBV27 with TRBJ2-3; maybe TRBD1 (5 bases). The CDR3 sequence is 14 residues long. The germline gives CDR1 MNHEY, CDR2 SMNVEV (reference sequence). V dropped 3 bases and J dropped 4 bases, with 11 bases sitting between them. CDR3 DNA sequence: TGTGCCAGCAGTTTCCGCCTAGGGGCAGATACGCAGTATTTT. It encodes CASSFRLGADTQYF.

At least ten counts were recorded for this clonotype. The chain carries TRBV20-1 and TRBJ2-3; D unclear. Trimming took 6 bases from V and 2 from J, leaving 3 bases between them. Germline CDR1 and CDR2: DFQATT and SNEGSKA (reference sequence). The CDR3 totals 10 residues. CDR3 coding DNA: TGCAGTGCCCTCACAGATACGCAGTATTTT. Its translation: CSALTDTQYF.

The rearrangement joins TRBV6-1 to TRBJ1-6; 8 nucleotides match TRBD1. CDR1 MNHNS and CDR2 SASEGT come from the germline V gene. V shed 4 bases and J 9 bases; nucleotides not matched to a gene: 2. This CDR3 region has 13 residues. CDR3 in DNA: TGTGCCAGCAGTGCCGGACAGGGTTCACCCCTCCACTTT. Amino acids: CASSAGQGSPLHF.